Listed below are T cell receptor beta chains from one sample, sequenced in a study of beta chain features in type 1 diabetes. Produced via immunoSEQ multiplex PCR; TCRdb's table is partial and in-frame only. This repertoire shows under 950,000 clones, roughly a sixth found once; its top ten account for around 0.02%. The sequencing sample was made of naive CD4+ T cells from blood. These receptors originate from a young woman in good health. Each CDR3 is given with its conserved first and last residue. A D gene is named only where the DNA matches it firmly. The size of a clone is reported for some rows only, either as once, few or many, or as a class for expanded clones.

TRBJ2-6 | NA | TRBV14 | TRBD1 | CASSPFPGTGSGANVLTF | TGTGCCAGCAGCCCCTTTCCCGGGACAGGGTCTGGGGCCAACGTCCTGACTTTC
TRBJ2-6 | NA | TRBV5-5 | NA | CASSPGPYSGANVLTF | TGTGCCAGCAGCCCGGGACCGTACTCTGGGGCCAACGTCCTGACTTTC
TRBJ2-6 | few | TRBV19 | NA | CASTSGANVLTF | TGTGCCAGTACGTCTGGGGCCAACGTCCTGACTTTC
TRBJ2-5 | NA | TRBV7-9 | TRBD2 | CASSFPAASGISETQYF | TGTGCCAGCAGCTTCCCCGCCGCTAGCGGGATTTCAGAGACCCAGTACTTC
TRBJ2-5 | NA | TRBV7-8 | NA | CASSLERWVQETQYF | TGTGCCAGCAGCTTAGAAAGGTGGGTCCAAGAGACCCAGTACTTC
TRBJ2-3 | NA | TRBV4-3 | TRBD2 | CASSRARLAGRADTQYF | TGCGCCAGCAGCCGGGCTCGACTAGCGGGACGGGCAGATACGCAGTATTTT
TRBJ2-7 | NA | TRBV11-2 | TRBD2 | CASGTSATTYEQYF | TGTGCCTCGGGGACTAGCGCAACAACCTACGAGCAGTACTTC
TRBJ2-5 | few | TRBV5-1 | NA | CASRRQQETQYF | TGCGCCAGCAGGAGACAGCAAGAGACCCAGTACTTC
TRBJ2-3 | NA | TRBV19 | TRBD1 | CASSIGGTGGLDTQYF | TGTGCCAGTAGTATAGGAGGGACAGGGGGCTTGGATACGCAGTATTTT
TRBJ1-2 | NA | TRBV7-9 | NA | CASSFGSGIYGYTF | TGTGCCAGCAGCTTCGGTTCAGGGATCTATGGCTACACCTTC
TRBJ1-5 | NA | TRBV21-1 | NA | CASSKLRLHPDRGNQPQHF | TGTGCCAGCAGCAAACTGCGGCTTCACCCGGACAGGGGCAATCAGCCCCAGCATTTT
TRBJ1-5 | NA | TRBV6-5 | NA | CASSYGGFNQPQHF | TGTGCCAGCAGTTACGGGGGGTTCAATCAGCCCCAGCATTTT
TRBJ2-5 | NA | TRBV5-1 | TRBD2 | CASRAGSGGGETQYF | TGCGCCAGCCGTGCAGGCAGCGGGGGTGGGGAGACCCAGTACTTC
TRBJ1-1 | many | TRBV7-9 | TRBD1 | CASSHGQGNTEAFF | TGTGCCAGCAGCCACGGACAGGGGAACACTGAAGCTTTCTTT
TRBJ1-1 | NA | TRBV5-4 | NA | CASSQEDRRAFF | TGTGCCAGCAGCCAAGAAGACAGACGGGCTTTCTTT
TRBJ2-5 | few | TRBV9 | TRBD2 | CASSVAGGVEETQYF | TGTGCCAGCAGCGTAGCGGGGGGGGTCGAAGAGACCCAGTACTTC
TRBJ1-3 | many | TRBV7-2 | NA | CASSPSRDGNTIYF | TGTGCCAGCAGCCCCTCCAGGGATGGAAACACCATATATTTT
TRBJ2-7 | few | TRBV2 | TRBD1 | CASSPRQGSGEQYF | TGTGCCAGCAGCCCCCGACAGGGGTCGGGCGAGCAGTACTTC
TRBJ1-1 | NA | TRBV7-9 | NA | CASSFQVGRTEAFF | TGTGCCAGCAGCTTCCAGGTGGGGAGGACTGAAGCTTTCTTT
TRBJ1-2 | few | TRBV14 | NA | CASSRLSGTTNYGYTF | TGTGCCAGCAGTAGGCTTTCCGGGACTACTAACTATGGCTACACCTTC
TRBJ2-3 | NA | TRBV7-2 | NA | CASSSWVGSDTQYF | TGTGCCAGCAGCTCCTGGGTAGGGTCAGATACGCAGTATTTT
TRBJ2-5 | NA | TRBV6-5 | NA | CASTSRGGYQETQYF | TGTGCCAGCACTAGTAGAGGCGGCTACCAAGAGACCCAGTACTTC
TRBJ2-2 | NA | TRBV7-9 | TRBD1 | CASSYSGTGPGELFF | TGTGCCAGCAGCTACTCCGGGACAGGTCCCGGGGAGCTGTTTTTT
TRBJ2-3 | few | TRBV7-9 | NA | CASSATSFHNTQYF | TGTGCCAGCAGCGCCACATCATTCCACAATACGCAGTATTTT
TRBJ2-1 | NA | TRBV18 | TRBD2 | CASSPLGTTNEQFF | TGTGCCAGCTCACCACTAGGGACTACGAATGAGCAGTTCTTC
TRBJ1-4 | few | TRBV1 | NA | CTSSQDTANEKLFF | TGCACCAGCAGCCAAGATACTGCTAATGAAAAACTGTTTTTT
TRBJ2-7 | few | TRBV10-3 | NA | CAISERERLDEQYF | TGTGCCATCAGTGAGCGGGAAAGGCTTGACGAGCAGTACTTC
TRBJ1-2 | few | TRBV5-1 | NA | CASRRETLYGYTF | TGCGCCAGCAGAAGGGAGACCCTCTATGGCTACACCTTC
TRBJ1-2 | once | TRBV7-2 | TRBD1 | CASSLEGGRGYYGYTF | TGTGCCAGCAGCTTAGAAGGTGGCAGGGGGTACTATGGCTACACCTTC
TRBJ2-6 | few | TRBV28 | TRBD1 | CASRSQGAGANVLTF | TGTGCCAGCAGATCGCAGGGGGCCGGGGCCAACGTCCTGACTTTC
TRBJ2-1 | NA | TRBV25-1 | NA | CASSEWGAKGNEQFF | TGTGCCAGCAGTGAATGGGGGGCCAAGGGGAATGAGCAGTTCTTC
TRBJ2-3 | NA | TRBV13 | NA | CASSFVSGVGPDTQYF | TGTGCCAGCAGCTTCGTATCGGGAGTTGGACCAGATACGCAGTATTTT
TRBJ1-3 | NA | TRBV11-2 | NA | CASSSGYGNTIYF | TGTGCCAGCAGCTCGGGGTATGGAAACACCATATATTTT
TRBJ2-1 | NA | TRBV7-9 | TRBD2 | CASSLGGASGYNEQFF | TGTGCCAGCAGCTTAGGCGGGGCTAGCGGGTACAATGAGCAGTTCTTC
TRBJ2-6 | NA | TRBV6-5 | NA | CASSRNSGANVLTF | TGTGCCAGCAGTCGCAACTCTGGGGCCAACGTCCTGACTTTC
TRBJ2-1 | NA | TRBV5-5 | NA | CASSTRPGNEQFF | TGTGCCAGCAGCACGCGACCGGGAAATGAGCAGTTCTTC
TRBJ2-7 | NA | TRBV7-6 | NA | CASSLSPGPLDEQYF | TGTGCCAGCAGCTTATCACCGGGACCCTTGGACGAGCAGTACTTC
TRBJ1-5 | NA | TRBV5-3 | NA | CARSPRGPQHF | TGTGCCAGAAGCCCCCGGGGCCCCCAGCATTTT
TRBJ1-5 | few | TRBV28 | NA | CASSNDRLNQPQHF | TGTGCCAGCAGTAACGACAGGCTCAATCAGCCCCAGCATTTT
TRBJ2-1 | few | TRBV19 | NA | CASSIARATNEQFF | TGTGCCAGTAGTATAGCCAGGGCCACCAATGAGCAGTTCTTC